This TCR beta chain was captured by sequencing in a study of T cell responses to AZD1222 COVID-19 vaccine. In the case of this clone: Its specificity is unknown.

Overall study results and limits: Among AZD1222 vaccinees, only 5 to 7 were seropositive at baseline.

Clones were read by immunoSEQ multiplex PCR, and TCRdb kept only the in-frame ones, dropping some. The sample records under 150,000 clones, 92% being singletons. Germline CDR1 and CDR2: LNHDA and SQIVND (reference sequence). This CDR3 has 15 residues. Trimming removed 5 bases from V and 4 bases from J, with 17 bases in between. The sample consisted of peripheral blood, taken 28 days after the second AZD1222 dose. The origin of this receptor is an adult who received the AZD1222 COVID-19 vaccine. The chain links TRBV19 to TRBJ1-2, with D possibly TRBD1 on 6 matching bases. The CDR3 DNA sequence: TGTGCCAGTAGTTACCCGGACAGTGGGCTCTATGGCTACACCTTC. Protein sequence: CASSYPDSGLYGYTF.